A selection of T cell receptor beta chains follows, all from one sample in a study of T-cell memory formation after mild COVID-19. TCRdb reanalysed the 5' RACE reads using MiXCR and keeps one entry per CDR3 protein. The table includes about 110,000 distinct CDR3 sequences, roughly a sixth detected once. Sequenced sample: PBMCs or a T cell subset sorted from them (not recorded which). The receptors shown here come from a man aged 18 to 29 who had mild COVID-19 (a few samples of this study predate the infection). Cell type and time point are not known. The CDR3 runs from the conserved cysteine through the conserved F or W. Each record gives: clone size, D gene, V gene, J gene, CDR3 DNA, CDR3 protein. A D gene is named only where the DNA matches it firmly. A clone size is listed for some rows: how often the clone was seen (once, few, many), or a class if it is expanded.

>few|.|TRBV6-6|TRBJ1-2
TGTGCCAGCAGTTACGAGATAAGGTCCTCCGGCTATGGCTACACCTTC
CASSYEIRSSGYGYTF
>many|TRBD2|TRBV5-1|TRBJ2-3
TGCGCCAGCAGCTTGGCCGAGGCGGGGGGGCGCGATACGCAGTATTTT
CASSLAEAGGRDTQYF
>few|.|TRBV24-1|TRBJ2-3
TGTGCCACCAGTGACCCCGTACAGACAGATACGCAGTATTTT
CATSDPVQTDTQYF
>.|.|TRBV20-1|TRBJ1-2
TGCAGTAAATACTCGTCCGGGGAGGAGGGCTACACCTTC
CSKYSSGEEGYTF
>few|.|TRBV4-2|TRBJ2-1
TGTGCCAGCAGCCCCTTTGCTAGCCGGGACAATGAGCAGTTCTTC
CASSPFASRDNEQFF
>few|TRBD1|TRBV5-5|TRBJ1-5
TGTGCCAGCAGCTTGGACCTTGGACAGGGTCGGTACCAGCCCCAGCATTTT
CASSLDLGQGRYQPQHF
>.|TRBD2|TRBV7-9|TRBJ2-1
TGTGCCAGCAGCTTCCCGACTAGCGGGAGTGAGGAGCAGTTCTTC
CASSFPTSGSEEQFF
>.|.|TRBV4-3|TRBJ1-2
TGCGCCAGCAGCCAAGATCGGTCAGGGTCCCTTAACTATGGCTACACCTTC
CASSQDRSGSLNYGYTF
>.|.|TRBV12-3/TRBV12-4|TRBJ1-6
TGTGCCAGCAGTTTATGGTCAGGATCGTCACCCCTCCACTTT
CASSLWSGSSPLHF
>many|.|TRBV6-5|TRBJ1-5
TGTGCCAGCAGTAACGGCCGGGGACGGCGGCATTTT
CASSNGRGRRHF
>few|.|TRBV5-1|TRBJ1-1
TGCGCCAGCAGCACTGGGGACCTGAACACTGAAGCTTTCTTT
CASSTGDLNTEAFF
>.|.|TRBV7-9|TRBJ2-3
TGTGCCAGCAGCCCAAACCCTAGTTCCGTTACGCAGTATTTT
CASSPNPSSVTQYF
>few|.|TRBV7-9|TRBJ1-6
TGTGCCAGCAGCTTAAAGGGGAGCTCCTATAATTCACCCCTCCACTTT
CASSLKGSSYNSPLHF
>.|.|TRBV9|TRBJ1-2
TGTGCCAGCAGCGTAGAAGGTAGCTATGGCTACACCTTC
CASSVEGSYGYTF
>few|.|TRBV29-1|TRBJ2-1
TGCAGCGTTGATCCGGGGTATGAGCAGTTCTTC
CSVDPGYEQFF
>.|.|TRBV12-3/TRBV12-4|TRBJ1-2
TGTGCCAGCAGTTTGTTCCCCTCGGGGGGCTACACCTTC
CASSLFPSGGYTF
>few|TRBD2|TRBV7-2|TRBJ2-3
TGTGCCAGCAGCCCGCGGACTAGCGGGCGGGATACGCAGTATTTT
CASSPRTSGRDTQYF
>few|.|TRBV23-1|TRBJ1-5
TGCGCCAGCAGTCAATTTAGGGGGGGGCTTCAGCCCCAGCATTTT
CASSQFRGGLQPQHF
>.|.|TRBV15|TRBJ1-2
TGTGCCACCAGCAGAAACCGGGCTGAAAACTATGGCTACACCTTC
CATSRNRAENYGYTF
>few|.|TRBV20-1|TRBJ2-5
TGCAGTGCTAGAGTCGCAGGATTGAAGACCCAGTACTTC
CSARVAGLKTQYF
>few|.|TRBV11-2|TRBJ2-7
TGTGCCAGCAGCTCGGACGTATCATCCTACGAGCAGTACTTC
CASSSDVSSYEQYF
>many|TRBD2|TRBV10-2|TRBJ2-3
TGCGCCAGCATCCCGGGGGGGGGCACAGATACGCAGTATTTT
CASIPGGGTDTQYF
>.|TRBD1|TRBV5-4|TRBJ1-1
TGTGCCAGCAGTATAAAAAGGACAGGGGGGGTCACTGAAGCTTTCTTT
CASSIKRTGGVTEAFF
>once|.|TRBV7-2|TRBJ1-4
TGTGCCAGCAGCTCAGGACAGATGAATGAAAAACTGTTTTTT
CASSSGQMNEKLFF
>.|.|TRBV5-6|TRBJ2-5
TGTGCCAGCAGCCCCCCGGGTGCCGGGACCCAGTACTTC
CASSPPGAGTQYF
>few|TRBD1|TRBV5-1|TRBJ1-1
TGCGCCAGCAGCTCGGGACAGGGGGCTTGGGGCACTGAAGCTTTCTTT
CASSSGQGAWGTEAFF
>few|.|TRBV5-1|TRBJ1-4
TGCGCCAGCAGCTTTAAGGACCCTCAGAGGGAAAAACTGTTTTTT
CASSFKDPQREKLFF
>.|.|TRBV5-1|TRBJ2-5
TGCGCCAGCTCTGGCGGGACCCAAGAGACCCAGTACTTC
CASSGGTQETQYF
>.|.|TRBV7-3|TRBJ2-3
TGTGCCAGCAGCTTACTCGGCGGGGCAGGCACAGATACGCAGTATTTT
CASSLLGGAGTDTQYF
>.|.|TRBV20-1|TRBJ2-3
TGCAGTGCTATTAATGGGGCCAAGGGAGATACGCAGTATTTT
CSAINGAKGDTQYF
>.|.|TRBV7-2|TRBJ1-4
TGTGCCAGCAGCTTTAACCCGACGGGACGTTTGTTTTTT
CASSFNPTGRLFF
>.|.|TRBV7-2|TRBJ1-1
TGTGCCAGCAGCGAGAGCAGGGTGTCGTACACTGAAGCTTTCTTT
CASSESRVSYTEAFF
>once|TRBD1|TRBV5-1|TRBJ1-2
TGCGCCAGCAGCTCCGGGACAGAGATTGGGGGCTACACCTTC
CASSSGTEIGGYTF
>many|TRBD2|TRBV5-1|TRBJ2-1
TGCGCCAGCAGCTTTGGGACTAGCTCTAATGAGCAGTTCTTC
CASSFGTSSNEQFF
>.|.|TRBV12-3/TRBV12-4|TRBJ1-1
TGTGCCAGCAGTTTATCAAGGACAATCGGGATGAACACTGAAGCTTTCTTT
CASSLSRTIGMNTEAFF
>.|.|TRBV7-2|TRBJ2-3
TGTGCCAGCAGCACCCGGCGGTCGAGCACAGATACGCAGTATTTT
CASSTRRSSTDTQYF
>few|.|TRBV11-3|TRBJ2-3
TGTGCCAGCAGCCTGACCCAGGGTACGGCTACGCAGTATTTT
CASSLTQGTATQYF
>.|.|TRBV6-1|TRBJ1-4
TGTGCCAGCAGTGAAGTCTACAGGGATGGTGAAAAACTGTTTTTT
CASSEVYRDGEKLFF
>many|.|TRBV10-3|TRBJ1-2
TGTGCCATCAGTGAGCGACCCGGGACGGAGTATGGCTACACCTTC
CAISERPGTEYGYTF
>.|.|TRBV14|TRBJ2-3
TGTGCCAGCAGCGACAGACCCACAGATACGCAGTATTTT
CASSDRPTDTQYF
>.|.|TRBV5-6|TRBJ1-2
TGTGCCAGCACCTTCAGAGGAAGCAGGGCCTCCACCTTC
CASTFRGSRASTF
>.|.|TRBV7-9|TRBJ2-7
TGTGCCAGCAGCTTAGTCCCCGCCCACGAGCAGTACTTC
CASSLVPAHEQYF
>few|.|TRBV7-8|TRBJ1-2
TGTGCCAGCAGCTTAGCGGCAAGCCCTTCGTGCACCTTC
CASSLAASPSCTF
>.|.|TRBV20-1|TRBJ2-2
TGCAGTGCTAGGGCCTGGGGGACCGGGGAGCTGTTTTTT
CSARAWGTGELFF
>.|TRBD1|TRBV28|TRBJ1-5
TGTGCCAGCAGCCCACTGGACAGGGAGGATCAGCCCCAGCATTTT
CASSPLDREDQPQHF
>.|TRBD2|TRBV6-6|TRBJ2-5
TGTGCCAGCAGCCAGACTAGCGGGGGATACGGGACCCAGTACTTC
CASSQTSGGYGTQYF
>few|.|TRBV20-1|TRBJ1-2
TGCAGTGCTAGGGACGGCGGAAACTATGGCTACACCTTC
CSARDGGNYGYTF
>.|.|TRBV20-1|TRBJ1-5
TGCAGTGCTACAGGGGAAAATCAGCCCCAGCATTTT
CSATGENQPQHF
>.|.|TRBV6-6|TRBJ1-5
TGTGCCAGCAGTCGAGACAGGTTGAGCAATCAGCCCCAGCATTTT
CASSRDRLSNQPQHF
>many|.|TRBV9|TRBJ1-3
TGTGCCAGCAGCGTAGATGGAGTGACTATTGGCGGAAACACCATATATTTT
CASSVDGVTIGGNTIYF
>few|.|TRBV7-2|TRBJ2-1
TGTGCCAGCAGCCCCGAGTCAGGGTCGGTCAATGAGCAGTTCTTC
CASSPESGSVNEQFF
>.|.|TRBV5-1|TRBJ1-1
TGCGCCAGCAGCTTGTCCCTGGGGGCTGAAGCTTTCTTT
CASSLSLGAEAFF
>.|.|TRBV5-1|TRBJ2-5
TGCGCCAGCAGCTTCGGAGCAACCCCCAAAGAGACCCAGTACTTC
CASSFGATPKETQYF